These 28 T cell receptor beta chains were sequenced from one sample in a study of shared clonotypes between healthy human individuals. Method: immunoSEQ multiplex PCR; TCRdb's copy keeps in-frame clones and lacks some. The data show about 980,000 clones, approximately 76% seen once. The sequenced sample was memory CD4+ T cells sorted from blood. Subset in this sample: CD45RA-negative fraction. The receptors derive from a man aged 18 to 29 in good health.

This clone was detected only once. The chain links TRBV7-6 to TRBJ1-1; weak D call: TRBD1 (6 bases). This CDR3 has 15 residues. V lost 1 base, J lost 3 bases, and 12 bases lay in between. Germline V lookup: CDR1 SGHVS, CDR2 FNYEAQ. The CDR3 bases are TGTGCCAGCAGCTTAGAGGGGGGGCAGGACACTGAAGCTTTCTTT. Its protein is CASSLEGGQDTEAFF.

V gene TRBV4-3 combines with J gene TRBJ2-4; weak D call: TRBD2 (5 bases). Looked up from germline, CDR1 is LGHNA and CDR2 is YSLEER. With 0 bases removed from V and 1 base from J, the gap between germline ends came to 10 bases. The CDR3 runs to 16 residues. The DNA of the CDR3 is TGCGCCAGCAGCCAAGACCTAGCTGGGGCCAAAAACATTCAGTACTTC. Its protein is CASSQDLAGAKNIQYF.

The rearrangement links TRBV7-8 to TRBJ2-5, with D unclear. The last part of the DNA fits TRBJ2-7 better; the J call may be wrong. Per germline, CDR1 SGHVS and CDR2 FQNEAQ. There are 11 residues in the CDR3. CDR3 in DNA: TGTGCCAGCAGTGTTGAATACGAGCAGTACTTC. This sequence encodes CASSVEYEQYF.

J is TRBJ2-7 and V is TRBV25-1; D unclear. With 7 bases removed from V and 5 bases from J, the gap between germline ends came to 12 bases. The germline V gene encodes CDR1 MGHDK and CDR2 SYGVNS. The length of the CDR3 is 12 residues. The CDR3 loop reads CASIGWANEQYF. The CDR3 DNA reads TGTGCCAGCATCGGATGGGCCAACGAGCAGTACTTC.

This clone was seen only a few times. The V and J genes are TRBV5-1 and TRBJ2-7; D gene unclear. CDR3 size: 12 residues. Trimming removed 4 bases from V and 5 bases from J, with 10 bases in between. Per the germline V gene, CDR1 is SGHRS and CDR2 is YFSETQ. DNA for the CDR3: TGCGCCAGCAGCCTGACTCTCGACGAGCAGTACTTC. Translating it yields CASSLTLDEQYF.

In the case of this clone: Other DNA sequences from this sample encode an identical CDR3 as well. The chain employs TRBV7-9 and TRBJ1-3, with D possibly being TRBD1 (5 bases). Germline V gene lookup returns CDR1 SEHNR and CDR2 FQNEAQ (reference sequence). The CDR3 loop spans 13 amino acids. Trimming removed 6 bases from V and 15 bases from J, with 21 bases in between. The CDR3 region has the DNA TGTGCCAGCAGTGTCGAATGGAGGGGCCCCGGATATTTT. As protein: CASSVEWRGPGYF.

This clone was found once. Other DNA sequences in the sample encode the same CDR3. The V and J genes are TRBV5-1 and TRBJ2-7; 8 bases are a match to TRBD1. J lost 1 base, V lost 3 bases, and 0 bases had no gene match. The CDR3 totals 13 residues. Germline assignment: CDR1 SGHRS and CDR2 YFSETQ. The CDR3 here is CASSWTGSYEQYF. CDR3 coding DNA: TGCGCCAGCAGCTGGACAGGGTCCTACGAGCAGTACTTC.

The CDR3 loop is CASSIGTSGTDTQYF. For the CDR3, the DNA is TGTGCCAGTAGTATCGGGACTAGCGGCACAGATACGCAGTATTTT. The chain recombines TRBV19 with TRBJ2-3, with 10 bases lining up with TRBD2. Germline values: CDR1 LNHDA, CDR2 SQIVND (reference sequence). This CDR3 has 15 residues. V gave up 3 bases and J gave up 1 base; unmatched junction bases: 1.

The chain combines TRBV15 with TRBJ1-2; D possibly corresponds to TRBD1 (5 bases). The CDR3 sequence is 17 residues long. Germline V gene lookup returns CDR1 LNHNV and CDR2 YYDKDF (reference sequence). V was pared by 0 bases and J by 8 bases, with 22 bases between. The CDR3 DNA reads as TGTGCCACCAGCAGAGATTGGGGCAGAGGCTACGAGGGGGGCTACACCTTC. Amino acids: CATSRDWGRGYEGGYTF.

The CDR3 is CASSLTGGQNQPQHF. The CDR3, as DNA: TGCGCCAGCAGCCTGACAGGGGGCCAAAATCAGCCCCAGCATTTT. This rearrangement joins TRBV5-1 to TRBJ1-5; 10 bases match TRBD1. V gave up 4 bases and J gave up 4 bases; unmatched junction bases: 5. The V gene's germline CDR1 is SGHRS and CDR2 YFSETQ. The CDR3 covers 15 residues.

This rearrangement joins TRBV6-1 to TRBJ2-5; D is possibly TRBD1 (6 bases). The CDR3 totals 12 residues. In germline, CDR1 is MNHNS, CDR2 SASEGT. V lost 10 bases to trimming and J lost 4 bases, with 13 bases between them. The CDR3 DNA is TGTGCCACATTAACAGGGTCAGAGACCCAGTACTTC. Amino acid sequence: CATLTGSETQYF.

The chain recombines TRBV5-1 with TRBJ2-7, with D possibly being TRBD1 (6 bases). Germline V gene data show CDR1 as SGHRS and CDR2 as YFSETQ. The CDR3 contains 13 residues. The germline V and J ends were trimmed by 7 bases and 0 bases, with 11 bases remaining between them. As DNA, the CDR3 is TGCGCCAGCTCGGACAGAGACTCCTACGAGCAGTACTTC. It specifies CASSDRDSYEQYF.

This clone was observed at least ten times. This chain uses TRBV30 with TRBJ2-7; TRBD2 matches at 9 bases. In germline, CDR1 is GTSNPN, CDR2 SVGIG (reference sequence). CDR3 length: 15 amino acids. The junction had 6 bases not matched to a gene; V was cut back by 0 bases and J by 3 bases. The CDR3 here is CAWSVGAGGHYEQYF. The CDR3 DNA reads TGTGCCTGGAGTGTCGGAGCGGGAGGACACTACGAGCAGTACTTC.

This rearrangement joins TRBV5-1 to TRBJ2-5, with D perhaps matching TRBD1 (5 bases). Germline V lookup: CDR1 SGHRS, CDR2 YFSETQ. The CDR3 extends over 14 amino acids. Trimming shortened V by 4 bases and J by 2 bases, and 12 bases separated the two germline ends. For the CDR3, the DNA is TGCGCCAGCAGCCGGAAAGACAGTCAAGAGACCCAGTACTTC. It is translated as CASSRKDSQETQYF. Complete variable domain (other parts from reference TRBV5-1 and TRBJ2-5): KAGVTQTPRYLIKTRGQQVTLSCSPISGHRSVSWYQQTPGQGLQFLFEYFSETQRNKGNFPGRFSGRQFSNSRSEMNVSTLELGDSALYLCASSRKDSQETQYFGPGTRLLVL.

This rearrangement joins TRBV19 to TRBJ1-2, with unresolved D. V gave up 3 bases and J gave up 2 bases, with 7 bases separating them. This CDR3 has 13 amino acids. CDR1 is LNHDA, CDR2 SQIVND, per germline (reference sequence). The CDR3 loop is CASSIGGNYGYTF. In nucleotides, the CDR3 is TGTGCCAGTAGTATCGGCGGAAACTATGGCTACACCTTC.

The chain links TRBV4-2 to TRBJ2-7; possibly TRBD2 for D (5 bases). V lost 0 bases and J lost 6, with 9 bases in between. This CDR3 is 13 amino acids long. CDR1 is LGHNA, CDR2 YNFKEQ, per germline. Written as DNA, the CDR3 is TGTGCCAGCAGCCAAGATGGAGCGGCCGAGCAGTACTTC. It encodes CASSQDGAAEQYF.

J is TRBJ2-7 and V is TRBV28; D is ambiguous. This CDR3 contains 11 residues. Germline values: CDR1 MDHEN, CDR2 SYDVKM. V gave up 8 bases and J gave up 5 bases, with 10 bases separating them. CDR3 nucleotide sequence: TGTGCCAGCGGGAATCCCCACGAGCAGTACTTC. Its translation: CASGNPHEQYF.

The chain employs TRBV19 and TRBJ1-5; D gene uncertain. Trimming left V 5 bases short and J 0 bases short, with 11 bases between. The germline V gene has CDR1 LNHDA and CDR2 SQIVND (reference sequence). This CDR3 contains 15 residues. CDR3 DNA: TGTGCCAGTAGTCTGACCCAAAATAGCAATCAGCCCCAGCATTTT. Amino acids: CASSLTQNSNQPQHF.

This chain links TRBV28 with TRBJ2-3, with a possible D match to TRBD1 (6 bases). The CDR3 contains 14 residues. V gave up 4 bases and J gave up 4 bases, with 12 bases separating them. Germline V CDR1 and CDR2: MDHEN, SYDVKM. CDR3: CASSSTGTPDTQYF. CDR3 coding DNA: TGTGCCAGCAGTTCTACAGGGACCCCAGATACGCAGTATTTT.

Only one count was recorded for this clone. The genes are TRBV11-2 and TRBJ2-1, with 8 bases lining up with TRBD2. V lost 4 bases to trimming and J lost 7 bases; unmatched junction nucleotides: 9. Germline CDR1 reads SGHAT; CDR2 reads FQNNGV. This CDR3 has 15 amino acids. CDR3 in amino acids: CASSSSGRPTNEQFF. The CDR3 bases are TGTGCCAGCAGCTCCAGCGGGAGACCTACGAATGAGCAGTTCTTC.

The J gene is TRBJ2-1, the V gene TRBV29-1, with 9 bases that match TRBD2. V was pared by 6 bases and J by 1 base, with 4 bases of the junction left unmatched. The CDR3 has 14 residues. CDR1 is SQVTM and CDR2 is ANQGSEA in the germline V gene. The CDR3 DNA follows: TGCAGCGTCGCGGGGGGGAAATCCTACAATGAGCAGTTCTTC. Amino acids: CSVAGGKSYNEQFF.

The chain combines TRBV19 with TRBJ1-5, with a weak D call TRBD1 (5 bases). CDR1 is LNHDA and CDR2 is SQIVND in the germline V gene (reference sequence). V lost 0 bases and J lost 3, with 9 bases in between. CDR3 length: 15 residues. The chain's CDR3 is CASSIDREPNQPQHF. For the CDR3, the DNA is TGTGCCAGTAGTATAGACAGGGAACCCAATCAGCCCCAGCATTTT.

The J gene is TRBJ1-1, the V gene TRBV5-1, with a weak D call TRBD1 (6 bases). Looked up from germline, CDR1 is SGHRS and CDR2 is YFSETQ. Between the trimmed V and J ends, which lost 1 base and 2 bases, there was a span of 15 bases. The length of the CDR3 is 16 residues. CDR3 amino acids: CASSLWGGATNTEAFF. The CDR3 DNA is TGCGCCAGCAGCTTGTGGGGGGGCGCCACTAACACTGAAGCTTTCTTT.

CDR3 coding DNA: TGCGCCAGCAGCAAAGAAGGGACGGGCAACAATCAGCCCCAGCATTTT. Its protein is CASSKEGTGNNQPQHF. The J gene is TRBJ1-5, the V gene TRBV5-1, with a tentative D call TRBD1 (5 bases). Trimming removed 4 bases from V and 3 bases from J, with 17 bases in between. Per germline, CDR1 SGHRS and CDR2 YFSETQ. The CDR3 is 16 amino acids.

V gene TRBV6-1 combines with J gene TRBJ1-5; D gene uncertain. Trimming removed 4 bases from V and 4 bases from J, with 5 bases in between. The length of the CDR3 is 12 residues. In germline, CDR1 is MNHNS, CDR2 SASEGT. CDR3 sequence (DNA): TGTGCCAGCAGTGGGGATAATCAGCCCCAGCATTTT. It translates to CASSGDNQPQHF.

V usage is TRBV4-1 and J usage is TRBJ1-4; TRBD1 aligns across 7 bases. V gave up 2 bases and J gave up 7 bases; unmatched junction bases: 10. The CDR3 has 16 amino acids. Germline assignment: CDR1 MGHRA and CDR2 YSYEKL. The CDR3 here is CASSQLQGTAREKLFF. DNA of the CDR3: TGCGCCAGCAGCCAACTCCAAGGGACAGCTCGTGAAAAACTGTTTTTT.

This clone appeared once. At one end the junction does not follow the germline gene, possibly because of a read error. The chain combines TRBV7-7 with TRBJ2-1; 9 bases are shared with TRBD1. This CDR3 has 15 residues. Germline CDR1 SSHAT, CDR2 FNYEAQ (reference sequence). CDR3 in amino acids: CASSLGDRASNEQFF. The CDR3 bases are TGTGCTAGCAGCTTAGGGGACAGGGCCTCCAATGAGCAGTTCTTC.

This clone appeared a single time. The chain is built from TRBV7-9 and TRBJ2-3; tentative D call: TRBD2 (5 bases). The length of the CDR3 is 15 residues. Germline CDR1 reads SEHNR; CDR2 reads FQNEAQ (reference sequence). V was cut by 3 bases and J by 5 bases, with 15 bases left in between. Here the CDR3 DNA reads TGTGCCAGCAGCTTGGCTAGCCTCATGGGAGATACGCAGTATTTT. Translated: CASSLASLMGDTQYF.